Shown below are 24 T cell receptor beta chains from a single sample sequenced in a study of blood T cell repertoires in COVID-19. Assay: immunoSEQ multiplex PCR; the TCRdb copy retains only in-frame clones and omits some. The sample lists 150,000 or so clones, approximately 88% occurring once. The sample taken for sequencing was PBMCs or T cells enriched from blood (not recorded which). The receptor source for this set is a woman aged 60-75 years who had recovered from COVID-19.

The chain recombines TRBV9 with TRBJ2-1; perhaps TRBD1 as D (6 bases). Trimming shortened V by 0 bases and J by 7 bases, and 11 bases separated the two germline ends. There are 14 residues in the CDR3. Germline V CDR1 and CDR2: SGDLS, YYNGEE. CDR3 bases: TGTGCCAGCAGCGTAGACAGGGACCGGAATGAGCAGTTCTTC. Translating gives CASSVDRDRNEQFF.

The V and J genes are TRBV19 and TRBJ1-2; D gene ambiguous. The CDR3 extends over 15 amino acids. V shed 6 bases and J shed 7 bases, with 21 bases lying between them. The germline gives CDR1 LNHDA, CDR2 SQIVND (reference sequence). The CDR3 bases are TGTGCCAGTAGCCGTGGACCGGGAGGATCCTTTGGCTACACCTTC. Translating it yields CASSRGPGGSFGYTF.

V gene TRBV5-1 combines with J gene TRBJ2-6; a possible D gene is TRBD1 (5 bases). Looked up from germline, CDR1 is SGHRS and CDR2 is YFSETQ. The CDR3 consists of 17 residues. V dropped 2 bases and J dropped 0 bases, with 12 bases sitting between them. The CDR3, as DNA: TGCGCCAGCAGCTTCCCCAGGGAAGGCTCTGGGGCCAACGTCCTGACTTTC. Its translation is CASSFPREGSGANVLTF.

As to this clone: This CDR3 is also generated by other DNA sequences in the sample. The chain recombines TRBV5-1 with TRBJ2-5; D is possibly TRBD2 (6 bases). The V gene's germline CDR1 is SGHRS and CDR2 YFSETQ. Trimming took off 4 bases at V and 3 bases at J, with 10 bases between the two ends. The CDR3 runs 13 residues. CDR3 in amino acids: CASSRTGEETQYF. The CDR3 DNA is TGCGCCAGCAGCCGCACGGGAGAAGAGACCCAGTACTTC.

V is TRBV13 and J is TRBJ2-1; 11 bases align to TRBD2. The CDR3 is 17 amino acids. V dropped 2 bases and J dropped 2; count of bases not matched to a gene: 5. Germline lookup yields CDR1 PRHDT and CDR2 FYEKMQ (reference sequence). The CDR3 reads CASSLSSGGPTYNEQFF. The CDR3 region has the DNA TGTGCCAGCAGCTTATCTAGCGGGGGGCCCACCTACAATGAGCAGTTCTTC.

This clone was recorded a few times. The rearrangement joins TRBV5-1 to TRBJ2-2; D is possibly TRBD2 (7 bases). The CDR3 sequence is 17 residues long. Germline V gene data show CDR1 as SGHRS and CDR2 as YFSETQ. Trimming removed 1 base from V and 5 bases from J, with 18 bases in between. DNA for the CDR3: TGCGCCAGCAGCTTGATGCCTTTCGGGGGGCTTACCGGGGAGCTGTTTTTT. Protein: CASSLMPFGGLTGELFF. Together with reference TRBV5-1 and TRBJ2-2, the CDR3 gives the full variable domain: KAGVTQTPRYLIKTRGQQVTLSCSPISGHRSVSWYQQTPGQGLQFLFEYFSETQRNKGNFPGRFSGRQFSNSRSEMNVSTLELGDSALYLCASSLMPFGGLTGELFFGEGSRLTVL.

The chain employs TRBV4-2 and TRBJ2-7; D might be TRBD1 (5 bases). V was cut by 1 base and J by 0 bases, with 13 bases left in between. Germline CDR1 reads LGHNA; CDR2 reads YNFKEQ. The CDR3 totals 16 residues. The CDR3: CASSQGGGLSSYEQYF. CDR3 DNA: TGTGCCAGCAGCCAAGGGGGCGGTTTGAGCTCCTACGAGCAGTACTTC.

CDR3 residues: CSASDRGRQYF. CDR3 nucleotides: TGCAGTGCTAGCGACAGGGGGCGGCAGTACTTC. The V and J genes are TRBV20-1 and TRBJ2-7; 10 positions match TRBD1. Germline-derived CDR1 and CDR2 are DFQATT and SNEGSKA (reference sequence). After removal of 3 bases from V and 9 bases from J, the junction contained 2 bases not matched to a gene. The CDR3 is 11 amino acids.

The rearrangement uses TRBV30 and TRBJ1-3; 7 bases are a match to TRBD1. Germline V gives CDR1 GTSNPN, CDR2 SVGIG (reference sequence). The CDR3 contains 15 residues. Trimming took 2 bases from V and 0 from J; bases not matched to a gene: 4. CDR3 protein: CAWSTGVNSGNTIYF. The CDR3 DNA follows: TGTGCCTGGAGTACAGGGGTTAACTCTGGAAACACCATATATTTT.

V and J are TRBV5-1 and TRBJ2-1, with 9 bases fitting TRBD2. CDR3 length equals 15 residues. V was clipped by 5 bases and J by 5 bases; unmatched bases: 8. The germline CDR1 and CDR2 sequences are SGHRS and YFSETQ. CDR3 sequence: CASSSLAGRDNEQFF. DNA of the CDR3: TGCGCCAGCAGTAGTCTAGCGGGAAGAGACAATGAGCAGTTCTTC.

The rearrangement uses TRBV4-1 and TRBJ2-7, with D possibly TRBD1 on 5 matching bases. Trimming took off 0 bases at V and 4 bases at J, with 13 bases between the two ends. Germline loops: CDR1 MGHRA, CDR2 YSYEKL. There are 15 residues in the CDR3. This CDR3 is CASSQEQAHYYEQYF. Here the CDR3 DNA reads TGCGCCAGCAGCCAAGAACAGGCACACTATTACGAGCAGTACTTC.

The genes are TRBV28 and TRBJ2-7, with TRBD1 matching over 11 bases. CDR1 is MDHEN, CDR2 SYDVKM, per germline. The CDR3 is 12 amino acids. V lost 8 bases, J lost 4 bases, and 1 base stayed unmatched. CDR3 region: CASGTGGYEQYF. The DNA for the CDR3 is TGTGCCAGCGGGACAGGGGGTTACGAGCAGTACTTC.

This clone was observed a few times. The chain employs TRBV9 and TRBJ1-1; a possible D gene is TRBD1 (6 bases). The CDR3 loop spans 13 amino acids. Trimming took 3 bases from V and 5 from J, leaving 11 bases between them. Germline V gene sequence: CDR1 SGDLS, CDR2 YYNGEE. In nucleotides, the CDR3 is TGTGCCAGCAGCGGAGGGGGAGGGACTGAAGCTTTCTTT. This sequence encodes CASSGGGGTEAFF. Using reference TRBV9 and TRBJ1-1 for the parts outside the CDR3, the full variable domain is DSGVTQTPKHLITATGQRVTLRCSPRSGDLSVYWYQQSLDQGLQFLIQYYNGEERAKGNILERFSAQQFPDLHSELNLSSLELGDSALYFCASSGGGGTEAFFGQGTRLTVV.

The rearrangement links TRBV3-1 (or the pseudogene TRBV3-2) to TRBJ1-1, with 9 bases lining up with TRBD1. After removal of 3 bases from V and 5 bases from J, the junction contained 1 base not matched to a gene. Germline values: CDR1 LGHDT, CDR2 YNNKEL (reference sequence). The CDR3 length is 13 residues. The CDR3 reads CASSHDRGTEAFF. The CDR3, as DNA: TGTGCCAGCAGCCACGACAGGGGGACTGAAGCTTTCTTT.

This rearrangement joins TRBV20-1 to TRBJ2-3, with 7 bases matching TRBD2. V trimming: 3 bases; J trimming: 4 bases; junction bases outside the gene matches: 13. The germline V gene has CDR1 DFQATT and CDR2 SNEGSKA (reference sequence). The CDR3 has 16 residues. DNA for the CDR3: TGCAGTGCTAGTTCCCTCTCAGCGGGACGGGCAGATACGCAGTATTTT. Protein product: CSASSLSAGRADTQYF.

The gene calls are TRBV5-4 and TRBJ2-5, with 12 nucleotides matching TRBD2. This CDR3 has 15 amino acids. Germline lookup yields CDR1 SGHNT and CDR2 YYREEE (reference sequence). The trim removed 4 bases at V and 7 bases at J, leaving 8 bases unmatched. DNA of the CDR3: TGTGCCAGCAGCACGCGACTAGCGGGGGAGGTGACCCAGTACTTC. Protein product: CASSTRLAGEVTQYF.

The V gene is TRBV5-1, the J gene TRBJ1-6; tentative D call: TRBD1 (5 bases). The germline V gene has CDR1 SGHRS and CDR2 YFSETQ. V was cut by 0 bases and J by 6 bases, with 10 bases left in between. The CDR3 is 15 amino acids. CDR3 in amino acids: CASSLGWGGNSPLHF. CDR3 in DNA: TGCGCCAGCAGCTTGGGTTGGGGGGGTAATTCACCCCTCCACTTT.

This clone appeared a single time. The chain has TRBV4-2 and TRBJ2-1; TRBD1 might be the D (6 bases). In germline, CDR1 is LGHNA, CDR2 YNFKEQ. This CDR3 region has 13 residues. With 3 bases removed from V and 7 bases from J, the gap between germline ends came to 10 bases. The CDR3 DNA reads as TGTGCCAGCAGCCAGGAAGACAGGAATGAGCAGTTCTTC. Translated, it gives CASSQEDRNEQFF.

This sequence joins TRBV3-1 (or the pseudogene TRBV3-2) and TRBJ2-5, with D unclear. The germline CDR1 and CDR2 sequences are LGHDT and YNNKEL (reference sequence). Trimming cost V 1 base and J 1 base, with 10 bases left between them. The CDR3 has 15 amino acids. The CDR3, as DNA: TGTGCCAGCAGCCAAGGTCAGGTAATCCAAGAGACCCAGTACTTC. Its translation is CASSQGQVIQETQYF.

The CDR3 sequence is CASTPGTDQETQYF. CDR3 bases: TGTGCCAGCACCCCAGGGACAGATCAAGAGACCCAGTACTTC. This chain joins TRBV6-5 and TRBJ2-5; 7 bases align to TRBD1. From germline, CDR1 is MNHEY and CDR2 SVGAGI. The CDR3 runs 14 residues. Germline trimming cut 7 bases from V and 2 bases from J; bases unmatched to any gene: 7.

The sample holds a few counts of this clone. This chain links TRBV5-6 with TRBJ2-5; D not certain. V lost 4 bases and J 7 bases, leaving 17 bases between the germline ends. The CDR3 loop spans 14 amino acids. The germline CDR1 and CDR2 sequences are SGHDT and YYEEEE. The CDR3 DNA reads TGTGCCAGCAGCCCGCCGGGTTCCAGAGGGACCCAGTACTTC. Protein sequence: CASSPPGSRGTQYF.

This clone was picked up one time. The chain is built from TRBV5-1 and TRBJ2-7; 8 bases are a match to TRBD2. The length of the CDR3 is 15 residues. Germline V gene sequence: CDR1 SGHRS, CDR2 YFSETQ. V dropped 1 base and J dropped 2; count of bases not matched to a gene: 5. CDR3 region: CASSLNPGLAYEQYF. The CDR3 DNA is TGCGCCAGCAGCTTGAACCCGGGACTAGCCTACGAGCAGTACTTC.

This chain connects TRBV11-2 to TRBJ1-6; TRBD1 matches at 9 bases. CDR3 length: 18 amino acids. The germline V gene encodes CDR1 SGHAT and CDR2 FQNNGV. Trimming cost V 5 bases and J 0 bases; bases outside gene matches: 8. The CDR3 nucleotides read TGTGCCAGCAGCCCAGGGGGACAGGGAGGCTCCTATAATTCACCCCTCCACTTT. Encoded protein: CASSPGGQGGSYNSPLHF.

The chain is built from TRBV10-3 and TRBJ2-7; no definite D call. Trimming took 3 bases from V and 5 from J, leaving 8 bases between them. Germline CDR1 reads ENHRY; CDR2 reads SYGVKD. This CDR3 spans 12 amino acids. The chain's CDR3 is CAISEFRDEQYF. In nucleotides, the CDR3 is TGTGCCATCAGTGAATTCCGGGACGAGCAGTACTTC.